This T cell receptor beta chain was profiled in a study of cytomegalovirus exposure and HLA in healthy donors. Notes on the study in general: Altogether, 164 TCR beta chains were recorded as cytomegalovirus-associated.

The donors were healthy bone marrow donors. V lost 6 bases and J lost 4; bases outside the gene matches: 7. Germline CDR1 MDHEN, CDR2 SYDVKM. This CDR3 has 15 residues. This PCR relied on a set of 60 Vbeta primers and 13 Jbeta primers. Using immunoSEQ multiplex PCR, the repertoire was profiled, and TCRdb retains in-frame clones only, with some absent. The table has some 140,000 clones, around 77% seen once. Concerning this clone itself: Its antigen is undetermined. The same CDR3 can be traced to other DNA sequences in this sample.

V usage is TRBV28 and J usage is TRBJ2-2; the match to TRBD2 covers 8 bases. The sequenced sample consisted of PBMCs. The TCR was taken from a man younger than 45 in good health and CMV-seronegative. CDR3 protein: CASRLAGRVTGELFF. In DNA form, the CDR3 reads TGTGCCAGCAGATTAGCGGGAAGAGTCACCGGGGAGCTGTTTTTT. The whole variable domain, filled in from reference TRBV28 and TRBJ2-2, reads DVKVTQSSRYLVKRTGEKVFLECVQDMDHENMFWYRQDPGLGLRLIYFSYDVKMKEKGDIPEGYSVSREKKERFSLILESASTNQTSMYLCASRLAGRVTGELFFGEGSRLTVL.